The clone carrying this TCR beta chain was seen at least ten times. Antigen specificity is unknown. This specimen comes from a study of breast tumors, draining lymph nodes, adjacent tissues. Axillary draining lymph nodes of breast cancer patients supplied the node samples. Looked up from germline, CDR1 is SGHTA and CDR2 is FQGTGA. CDR3 length: 17 residues. After removal of 1 base from V and 5 bases from J, the junction contained 14 bases not matched to a gene. TCRdb independently ran MiXCR on the multiplex PCR reads; one entry per CDR3 protein. Of about 180,000 distinct CDR3 sequences in the sample, 30% to 35% are singletons; the top ten hold about 3.9%. Findings and limits, study-wide: The lymph node origin of tumor T cells was framed as consistent with a hypothesis, not demonstrated. Tumor repertoires ranked between lymph nodes and nontumor tissue in diversity, with V and J gene preferences. Data fit most tumor T cells coming from lymph node, expanding in tumor. Luminal-like breast cancer showed significantly higher tumor–nontumor repertoire similarity than basal-like.

Sequenced sample: axillary lymph node tissue. The clonotype was recovered from a female donor with breast cancer. Some clones in this sample may be carry-over from other donors' samples. The chain recombines TRBV7-3 with TRBJ2-7; 7 bases fit TRBD2. CDR3 sequence reads: CASSLSRGGLGIDEQYF. Written as DNA, the CDR3 is TGTGCCAGCAGCTTAAGTCGTGGAGGACTAGGCATCGACGAGCAGTACTTC.